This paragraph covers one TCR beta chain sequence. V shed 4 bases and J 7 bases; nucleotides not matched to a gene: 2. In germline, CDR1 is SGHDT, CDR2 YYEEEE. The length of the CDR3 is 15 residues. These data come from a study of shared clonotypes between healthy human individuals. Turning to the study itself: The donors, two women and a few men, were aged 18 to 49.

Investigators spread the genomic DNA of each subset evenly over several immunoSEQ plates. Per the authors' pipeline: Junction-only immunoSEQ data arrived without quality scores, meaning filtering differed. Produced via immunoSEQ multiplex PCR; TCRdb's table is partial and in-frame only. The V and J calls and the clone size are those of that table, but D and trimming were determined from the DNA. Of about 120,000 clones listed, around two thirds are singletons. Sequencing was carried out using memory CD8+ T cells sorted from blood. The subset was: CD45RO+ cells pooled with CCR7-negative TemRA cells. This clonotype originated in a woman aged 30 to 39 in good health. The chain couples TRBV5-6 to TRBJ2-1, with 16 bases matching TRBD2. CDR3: CASSMGLAGGNEQFF. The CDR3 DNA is TGTGCCAGCAGCATGGGACTAGCGGGAGGGAATGAGCAGTTCTTC. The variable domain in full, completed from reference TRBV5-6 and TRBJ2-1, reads DAGVTQSPTHLIKTRGQQVTLRCSPKSGHDTVSWYQQALGQGPQFIFQYYEEEERQRGNFPDRFSGHQFPNYSSELNVNALLLGDSALYLCASSMGLAGGNEQFFGPGTRLTVL.